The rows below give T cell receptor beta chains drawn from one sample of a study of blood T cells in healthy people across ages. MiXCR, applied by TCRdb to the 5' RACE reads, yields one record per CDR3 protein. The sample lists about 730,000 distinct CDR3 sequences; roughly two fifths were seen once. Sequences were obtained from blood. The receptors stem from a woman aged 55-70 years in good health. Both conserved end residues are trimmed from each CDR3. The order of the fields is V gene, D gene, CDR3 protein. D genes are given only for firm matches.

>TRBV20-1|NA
SARGGAGTYNEQF
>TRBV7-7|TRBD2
ASSLTSGVFETQF
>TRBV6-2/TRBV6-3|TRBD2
ASSSGGALNEQF
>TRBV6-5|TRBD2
ASSYLGTSGKDTQY
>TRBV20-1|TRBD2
SARGRGRGSSGANVLT
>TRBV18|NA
ASSPPSGVKNIQY
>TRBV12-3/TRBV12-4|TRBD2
ASGGLLQETQY
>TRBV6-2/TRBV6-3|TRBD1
ASGQGAGGYT
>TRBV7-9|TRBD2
ASSLLAGATYEQY
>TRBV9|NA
ASSAINTGELF
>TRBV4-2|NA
ASSQDIGGVGGTQY
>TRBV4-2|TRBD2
ASSPGGTIETQY
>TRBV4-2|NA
ASSQDTGGYGYT
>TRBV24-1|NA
ATSDPINSHGTYNEQF
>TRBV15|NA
ATSRETAREQY
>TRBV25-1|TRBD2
ASSVGTSGRSAYNEQF
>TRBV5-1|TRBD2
ASRSGARGETQY
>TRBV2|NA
ASSAQDLYEQY
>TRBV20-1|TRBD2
SARDPDGGALNSYNEQF
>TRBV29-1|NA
SVNQAQY
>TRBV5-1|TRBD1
ASSLMGQGSNQPQH
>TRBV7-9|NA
ASSFEGITDTQY